The rows below give T cell receptor beta chains drawn from one sample of a study of T cells after yellow fever vaccination. A single record per CDR3 protein comes from TCRdb applying MiXCR to the 5' RACE reads. The data contain tens of thousands of distinct CDR3 sequences, approximately 5.2% of them singletons. The sequenced sample was PBMCs, either bulk or a sorted T-cell subset (CD4+, CD8+, memory, or dextramer-sorted; not recorded which), obtained roughly seven weeks after the first yellow fever vaccination. Source of these receptors: a man aged 18-30 years who received the YFV17D yellow fever vaccine. CDR3s include the opening cysteine and the closing phenylalanine or tryptophan. D genes are given only for firm matches. Not every row has a clone size; where given, it reads once, few, many or a size class.

clone size	V gene	J gene	D gene	CDR3 protein	CDR3 DNA
many	TRBV7-2	TRBJ1-5	.	CASSLYNQPQHF	TGTGCCAGCAGCTTATATAATCAGCCCCAGCATTTT
many	TRBV24-1	TRBJ2-1	.	CATSDSPSLWTQFF	TGTGCCACCAGTGATTCCCCGAGTTTATGGACGCAGTTCTTC
many	TRBV27	TRBJ2-2	TRBD2	CASSLAGGNTGELFF	TGTGCCAGCAGTTTAGCGGGGGGGAACACCGGGGAGCTGTTTTTT
many	TRBV5-1	TRBJ2-3	TRBD1	CASSSWTGGTDTQYF	TGCGCCAGCAGCTCCTGGACAGGGGGCACAGATACGCAGTATTTT
.	TRBV5-6	TRBJ1-2	.	CASSRDRDLKADGYTF	TGTGCCAGCAGCCGAGACCGGGACCTAAAGGCGGATGGCTACACCTTC
many	TRBV20-1	TRBJ2-7	.	CSARDPAGGTYEQYF	TGCAGTGCTAGAGATCCCGCAGGGGGGACCTACGAGCAGTACTTC
many	TRBV20-1	TRBJ2-5	TRBD2	CSATQTSGSQETQYF	TGCAGTGCTACCCAGACTAGCGGCTCCCAAGAGACCCAGTACTTC
many	TRBV10-3	TRBJ1-6	TRBD1	CAISPGQGGANSPLHF	TGTGCCATCAGCCCCGGACAGGGGGGTGCAAATTCACCCCTCCACTTT
many	TRBV5-1	TRBJ2-7	.	CASSGGKGELYEQYF	TGCGCCAGCAGCGGGGGTAAAGGGGAGCTTTACGAGCAGTACTTC
many	TRBV9	TRBJ1-2	.	CASSEQGRGPFYGYTF	TGTGCCAGCAGCGAACAAGGCCGGGGGCCTTTCTATGGCTACACCTTC
many	TRBV9	TRBJ1-1	.	CASSVAGQSNTEAFF	TGTGCCAGCAGCGTAGCTGGACAGTCGAACACTGAAGCTTTCTTT
few	TRBV7-6	TRBJ2-3	TRBD2	CASSFGGACTDTQYF	TGTGCCAGCAGCTTCGGGGGGGCCTGCACAGATACGCAGTATTTT
many	TRBV7-6	TRBJ2-1	TRBD1	CASSLAPWTGVYNEQFF	TGTGCCAGCAGCTTAGCCCCGTGGACAGGGGTGTACAATGAGCAGTTCTTC
many	TRBV24-1	TRBJ1-1	TRBD1	CATMGQGAGEAFF	TGTGCCACCATGGGACAGGGGGCCGGCGAAGCTTTCTTT
many	TRBV28	TRBJ1-3	.	CASSPSSGNTIYF	TGTGCCAGCAGTCCTAGCTCTGGAAACACCATATATTTT
many	TRBV18	TRBJ2-3	TRBD1	CASSPPRQGPVADTQYF	TGTGCCAGCTCACCACCCCGACAGGGTCCCGTTGCAGATACGCAGTATTTT
many	TRBV18	TRBJ2-1	.	CASSQSQHNEQFF	TGTGCCAGCTCACAAAGTCAGCACAATGAGCAGTTCTTC
many	TRBV27	TRBJ1-1	.	CASSFNPNTEAFF	TGTGCCAGCAGTTTCAACCCGAACACTGAAGCTTTCTTT
many	TRBV2	TRBJ2-7	.	CASSEAPEAGQPF	TGTGCCAGCAGTGAAGCGCCCGAGGCGGGACAGCCGTTC
medium-sized	TRBV7-8	TRBJ2-1	TRBD2	CASSLALIAGFSYNEQFF	TGTGCCAGCAGCTTAGCGCTTATAGCGGGGTTCTCCTACAATGAGCAGTTCTTC
many	TRBV20-1	TRBJ2-2	TRBD2	CSARSSGDTGELFF	TGCAGTGCTAGAAGTAGCGGGGACACCGGGGAGCTGTTTTTT
many	TRBV6-5	TRBJ1-2	.	CASSYSRVRGYTF	TGTGCCAGCAGTTACTCCAGGGTCCGTGGCTACACCTTC
.	TRBV19	TRBJ2-6	TRBD1	CASSPSDLRDRFLSGANVLTF	TGTGCCAGTAGTCCTTCCGATTTACGGGACAGGTTCCTCTCTGGGGCCAACGTCCTGACTTTC
many	TRBV20-1	TRBJ2-2	.	CSASGTTLRSTGELFF	TGCAGTGCTAGCGGGACCACTCTAAGGAGCACCGGGGAGCTGTTTTTT
many	TRBV20-1	TRBJ2-5	.	CSARQYQETQYF	TGCAGTGCTAGACAGTACCAAGAGACCCAGTACTTC
many	TRBV20-1	TRBJ1-3	.	CSASKGRADTIYF	TGCAGTGCCTCCAAGGGCAGGGCTGACACCATATATTTT
many	TRBV30	TRBJ2-5	TRBD1	CAWSWTGADETQYF	TGTGCCTGGAGTTGGACAGGGGCTGACGAGACCCAGTACTTC
many	TRBV7-2	TRBJ1-5	TRBD1	CASSGDRAQPQHF	TGTGCCAGCAGCGGGGACAGGGCCCAGCCCCAGCATTTT
.	TRBV4-2	TRBJ2-3	TRBD2	CASSHRGGPDTQYF	TGTGCCAGCAGCCATCGGGGGGGCCCAGATACGCAGTATTTT
few	TRBV12-3/TRBV12-4	TRBJ2-2	.	CASSRRGLNTGELFF	TGTGCCAGCAGCCGTAGGGGACTGAACACCGGGGAGCTGTTTTTT
many	TRBV20-1	TRBJ1-1	.	CSASRGESTEAFF	TGCAGTGCCAGTCGGGGGGAGAGCACTGAAGCTTTCTTT
few	TRBV5-4	TRBJ2-6	.	CASSLDVAFPSGANVLTF	TGTGCCAGCAGCTTGGATGTAGCCTTTCCCTCTGGGGCCAACGTCCTGACTTTC
many	TRBV5-1	TRBJ2-4	TRBD1	CASSLAGGQGFLAKNIQYF	TGCGCCAGCAGCTTGGCGGGGGGACAGGGGTTTCTAGCCAAAAACATTCAGTACTTC
many	TRBV29-1	TRBJ1-1	.	CSVPPGGATALNTEAFF	TGCAGCGTTCCCCCCGGCGGGGCCACAGCATTAAACACTGAAGCTTTCTTT
many	TRBV3-1	TRBJ2-5	TRBD1	CASSLGQGPQETQYF	TGTGCCAGCAGCCTCGGACAGGGGCCCCAAGAGACCCAGTACTTC
few	TRBV4-3	TRBJ2-3	.	CASSQDPGIDTQYF	TGCGCCAGCAGCCAAGATCCAGGGATAGATACGCAGTATTTT
many	TRBV24-1	TRBJ2-2	.	CAASPANTGELFF	TGTGCCGCCTCACCCGCGAACACCGGGGAGCTGTTTTTT
.	TRBV5-1	TRBJ2-2	TRBD1	CASSLGQLNTGELSF	TGCGCCAGCAGCCTGGGACAGTTAAACACCGGGGAGCTGTCTTTT